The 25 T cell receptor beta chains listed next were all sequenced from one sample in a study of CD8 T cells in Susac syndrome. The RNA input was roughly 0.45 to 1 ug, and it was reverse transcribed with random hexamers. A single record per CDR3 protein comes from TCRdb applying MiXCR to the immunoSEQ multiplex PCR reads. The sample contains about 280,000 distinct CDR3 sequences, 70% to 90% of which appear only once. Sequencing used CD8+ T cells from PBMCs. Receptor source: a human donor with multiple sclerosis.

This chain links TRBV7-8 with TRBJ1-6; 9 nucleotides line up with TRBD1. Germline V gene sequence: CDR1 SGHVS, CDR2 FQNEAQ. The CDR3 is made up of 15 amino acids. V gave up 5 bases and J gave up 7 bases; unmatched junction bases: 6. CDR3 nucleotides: TGTGCCAGCAGCGGAGGGACAGGGAGAAATTCACCCCTCCACTTT. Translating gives CASSGGTGRNSPLHF.

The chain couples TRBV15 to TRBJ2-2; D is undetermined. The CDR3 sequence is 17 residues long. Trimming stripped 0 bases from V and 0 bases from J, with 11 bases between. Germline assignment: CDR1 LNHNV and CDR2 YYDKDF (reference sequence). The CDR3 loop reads CATSRELRLTNTGELFF. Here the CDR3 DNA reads TGTGCCACCAGCAGAGAATTGAGACTGACGAACACCGGGGAGCTGTTTTTT.

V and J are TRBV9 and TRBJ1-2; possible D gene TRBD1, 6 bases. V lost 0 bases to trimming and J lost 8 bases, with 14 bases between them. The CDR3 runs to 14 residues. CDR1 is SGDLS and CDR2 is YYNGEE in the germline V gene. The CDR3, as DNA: TGTGCCAGCAGCGTAGCTCCGGGACAAAGGGGCTACACCTTC. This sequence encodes CASSVAPGQRGYTF.

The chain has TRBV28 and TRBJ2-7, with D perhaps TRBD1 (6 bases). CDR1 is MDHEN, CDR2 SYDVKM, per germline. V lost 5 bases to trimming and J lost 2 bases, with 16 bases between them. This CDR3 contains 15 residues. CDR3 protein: CASSAQQQGAYEQYF. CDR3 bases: TGTGCCAGCAGTGCACAACAACAGGGTGCCTACGAGCAGTACTTC.

Here the CDR3 reads CASSSTRGVTEAFF. In nucleotides, the CDR3 is TGCGCCAGCAGCTCCACTAGAGGGGTAACTGAAGCTTTCTTT. The chain links TRBV5-1 to TRBJ1-1; TRBD1 might be the D (5 bases). Germline V gene data show CDR1 as SGHRS and CDR2 as YFSETQ. The V and J ends lost 3 bases and 5 bases respectively, with 14 bases between them. The CDR3 totals 14 residues.

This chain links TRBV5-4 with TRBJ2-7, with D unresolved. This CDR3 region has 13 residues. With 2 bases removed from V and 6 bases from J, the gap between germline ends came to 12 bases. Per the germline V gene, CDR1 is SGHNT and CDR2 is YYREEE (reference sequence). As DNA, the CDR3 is TGTGCCAGCAGCTTTGGCCCTGAGTTCGAGCAGTACTTC. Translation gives CASSFGPEFEQYF.

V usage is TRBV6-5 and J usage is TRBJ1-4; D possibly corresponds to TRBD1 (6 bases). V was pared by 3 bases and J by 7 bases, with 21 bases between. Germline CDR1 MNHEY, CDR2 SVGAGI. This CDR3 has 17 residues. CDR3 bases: TGTGCCAGCAGTTATCCTCGGCCGGGGGCCAGGGGTGAAAAACTGTTTTTT. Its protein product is CASSYPRPGARGEKLFF.

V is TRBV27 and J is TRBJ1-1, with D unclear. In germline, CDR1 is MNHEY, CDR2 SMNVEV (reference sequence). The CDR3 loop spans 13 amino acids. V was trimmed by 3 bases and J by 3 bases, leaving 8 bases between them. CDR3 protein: CASSFSGYTEAFF. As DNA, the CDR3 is TGTGCCAGCAGTTTCAGCGGGTACACTGAAGCTTTCTTT.

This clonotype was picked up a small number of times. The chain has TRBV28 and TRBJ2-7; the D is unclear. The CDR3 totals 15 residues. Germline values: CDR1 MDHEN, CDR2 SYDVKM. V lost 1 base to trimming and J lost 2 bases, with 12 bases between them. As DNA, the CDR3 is TGTGCCAGCAGTTTATCTGGCTCGTCGACCTACGAGCAGTACTTC. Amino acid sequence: CASSLSGSSTYEQYF.

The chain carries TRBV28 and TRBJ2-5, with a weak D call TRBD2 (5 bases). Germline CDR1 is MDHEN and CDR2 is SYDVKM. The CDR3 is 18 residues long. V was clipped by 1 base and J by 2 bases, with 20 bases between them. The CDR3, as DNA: TGTGCCAGCAGTTTATCCCCCGCGGGCGGCCCGACACAAGAGACCCAGTACTTC. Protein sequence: CASSLSPAGGPTQETQYF.

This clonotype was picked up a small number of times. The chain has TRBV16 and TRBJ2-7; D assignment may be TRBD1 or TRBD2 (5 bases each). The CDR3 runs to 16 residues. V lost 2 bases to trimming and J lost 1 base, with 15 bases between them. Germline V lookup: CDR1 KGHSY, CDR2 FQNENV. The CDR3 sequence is CASSQLVRERSYEQYF. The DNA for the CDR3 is TGTGCCAGCAGCCAACTCGTCAGGGAGAGGTCCTACGAGCAGTACTTC.

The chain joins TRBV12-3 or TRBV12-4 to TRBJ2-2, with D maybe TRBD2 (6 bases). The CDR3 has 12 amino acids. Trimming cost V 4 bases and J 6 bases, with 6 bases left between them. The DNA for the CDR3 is TGTGCCAGCAGTTGGGGGGCCGGGGAGCTGTTTTTT. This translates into CASSWGAGELFF.

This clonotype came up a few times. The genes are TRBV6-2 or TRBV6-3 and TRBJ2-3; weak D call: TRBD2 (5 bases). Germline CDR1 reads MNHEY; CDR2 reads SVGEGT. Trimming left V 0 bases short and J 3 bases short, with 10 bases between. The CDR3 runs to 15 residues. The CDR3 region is CASSYSASRTDTQYF. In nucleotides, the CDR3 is TGTGCCAGCAGTTACTCGGCTAGCAGAACAGATACGCAGTATTTT.

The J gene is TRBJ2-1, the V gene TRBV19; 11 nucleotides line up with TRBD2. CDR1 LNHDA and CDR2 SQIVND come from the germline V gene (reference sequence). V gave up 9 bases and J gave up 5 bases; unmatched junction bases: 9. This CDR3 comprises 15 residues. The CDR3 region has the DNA TGTGCCAGGCAGCCCACTAGCGGGAGCAACAATGAGCAGTTCTTC. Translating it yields CARQPTSGSNNEQFF.

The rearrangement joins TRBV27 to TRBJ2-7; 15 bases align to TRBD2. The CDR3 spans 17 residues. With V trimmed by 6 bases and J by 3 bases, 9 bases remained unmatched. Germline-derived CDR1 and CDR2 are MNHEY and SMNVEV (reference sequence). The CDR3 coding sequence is TGTGCCAGCAGCCTGAGAGCGGGACTAGCGGGAGGCTACGAGCAGTACTTC. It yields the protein CASSLRAGLAGGYEQYF.

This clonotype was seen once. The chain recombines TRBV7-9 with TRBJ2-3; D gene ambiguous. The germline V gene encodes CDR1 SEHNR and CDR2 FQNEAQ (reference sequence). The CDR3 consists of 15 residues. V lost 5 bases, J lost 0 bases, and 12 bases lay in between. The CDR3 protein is CASSGGPKSTDTQYF. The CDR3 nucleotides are TGTGCCAGCAGCGGCGGACCAAAAAGCACAGATACGCAGTATTTT.

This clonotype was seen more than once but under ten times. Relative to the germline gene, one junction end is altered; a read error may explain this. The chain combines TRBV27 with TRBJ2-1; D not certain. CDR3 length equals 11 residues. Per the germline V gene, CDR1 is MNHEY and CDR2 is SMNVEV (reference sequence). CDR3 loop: CASNLGNEQFF. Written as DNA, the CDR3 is TGTGCCAGCAATTTAGGGAATGAGCAGTTCTTC.

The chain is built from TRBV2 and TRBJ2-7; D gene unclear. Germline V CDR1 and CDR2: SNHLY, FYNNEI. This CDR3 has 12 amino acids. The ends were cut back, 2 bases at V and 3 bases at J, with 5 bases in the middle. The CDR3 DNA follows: TGTGCCAGCAGTGAACTAATCTACGAGCAGTACTTC. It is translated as CASSELIYEQYF.

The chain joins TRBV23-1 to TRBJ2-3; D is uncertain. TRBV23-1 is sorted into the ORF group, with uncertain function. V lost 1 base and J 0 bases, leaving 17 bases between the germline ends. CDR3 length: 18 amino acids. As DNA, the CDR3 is TGCGCCAGCAGTCAATTTTCAGAAAACGGTTCGAGCACAGATACGCAGTATTTT. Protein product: CASSQFSENGSSTDTQYF.

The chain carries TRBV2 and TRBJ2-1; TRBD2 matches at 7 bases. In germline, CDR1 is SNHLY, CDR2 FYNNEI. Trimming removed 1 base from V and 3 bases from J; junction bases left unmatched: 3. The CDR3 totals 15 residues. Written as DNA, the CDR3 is TGTGCCAGCAGTGAAGGGCTAGCGGTCTACAATGAGCAGTTCTTC. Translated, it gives CASSEGLAVYNEQFF.

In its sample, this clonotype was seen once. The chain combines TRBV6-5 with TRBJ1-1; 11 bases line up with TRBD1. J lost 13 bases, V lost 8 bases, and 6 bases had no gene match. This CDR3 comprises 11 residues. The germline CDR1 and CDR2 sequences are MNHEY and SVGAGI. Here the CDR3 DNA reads TGTGCCAGCGGAGGGACAGGGGGTATTTTCTTT. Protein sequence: CASGGTGGIFF.

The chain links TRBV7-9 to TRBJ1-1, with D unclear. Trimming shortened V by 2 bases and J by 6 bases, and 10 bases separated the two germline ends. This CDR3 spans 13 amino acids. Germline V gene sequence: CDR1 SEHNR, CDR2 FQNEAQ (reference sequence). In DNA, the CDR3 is TGTGCCAGCAGCTTATCCGCCGGCGCTGAAGCTTTCTTT. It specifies CASSLSAGAEAFF.

This CDR3 reads CASSSSRGRNSPLHF. The CDR3 bases are TGTGCCAGCAGTTCGAGCAGGGGGCGTAATTCACCCCTCCACTTT. The V and J genes are TRBV12-3 or TRBV12-4 and TRBJ1-6; 8 nucleotides agree with TRBD1. The CDR3 loop spans 15 amino acids. The J segment lost 6 bases and the V segment lost 4 bases, leaving 5 bases of the junction unmatched.

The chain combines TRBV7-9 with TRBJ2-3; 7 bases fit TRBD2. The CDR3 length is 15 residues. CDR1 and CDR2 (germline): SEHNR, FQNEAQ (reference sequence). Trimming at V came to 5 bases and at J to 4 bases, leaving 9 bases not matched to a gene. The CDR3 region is CASSVEREIADTQYF. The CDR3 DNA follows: TGTGCCAGCAGCGTTGAGCGGGAAATCGCAGATACGCAGTATTTT.

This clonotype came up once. The CDR3 sequence: CSAYSGGFNEQFF. DNA for the CDR3: TGCAGCGCCTATAGCGGGGGTTTCAATGAGCAGTTCTTC. V usage is TRBV29-1 and J usage is TRBJ2-1, with TRBD2 matching 9 bases. This CDR3 has 13 residues. The trim removed 7 bases at V and 6 bases at J, leaving 7 bases unmatched. Germline values: CDR1 SQVTM, CDR2 ANQGSEA.